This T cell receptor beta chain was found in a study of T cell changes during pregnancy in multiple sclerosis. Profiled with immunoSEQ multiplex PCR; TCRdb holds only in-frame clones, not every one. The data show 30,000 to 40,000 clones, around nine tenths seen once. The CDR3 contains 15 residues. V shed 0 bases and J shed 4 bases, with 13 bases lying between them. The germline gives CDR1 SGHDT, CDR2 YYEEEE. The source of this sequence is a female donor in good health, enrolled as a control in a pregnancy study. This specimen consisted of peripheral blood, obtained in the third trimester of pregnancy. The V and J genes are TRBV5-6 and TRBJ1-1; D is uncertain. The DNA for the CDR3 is TGTGCCAGCAGCTTGGGAACGGGATGGGGCACTGAAGCTTTCTTT. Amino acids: CASSLGTGWGTEAFF.